Sequencing of this TCR beta chain was carried out in a study of T-cell memory formation after mild COVID-19. This clonotype was observed many times. Antigen unknown. The CDR3 loop spans 15 amino acids. Germline CDR1 reads SGHDN; CDR2 reads FVKESK. Trimming removed 5 bases at V and 5 bases at J, with 18 bases between. General observations from the study: Proof of SARS-CoV-2 specificity was absent for the second-wave clones that crested on day 37. Pre-infection memory carried some responding clones, suggesting that cross-reactive memory joined.

From 5'RACE with constant-segment primers came TCR alpha and TCR beta cDNA libraries that carried sample barcodes and UMIs. MiXCR was run by TCRdb on the 5' RACE reads, yielding one entry per CDR3 protein. This table has just under 550,000 distinct CDR3 sequences, 20% appearing once. Material: PBMCs or a T cell subset sorted from them (not recorded which). The origin of this receptor is an adult woman who had mild COVID-19 (a few samples of this study predate the infection). Cell type and time point are not known. The J gene is TRBJ1-1, the V gene TRBV14; D may be TRBD1 (6 bases). Here the CDR3 reads CASSISGTRVTEAFF. In nucleotides, the CDR3 is TGTGCCAGCAGCATATCCGGGACACGGGTAACTGAAGCTTTCTTT.